This TCR beta chain comes out of a study of shared clonotypes between healthy human individuals. Note on this clone: The antigen remains undetermined.

Study-wide results and limits: As a rule, naive subsets had a larger estimated richness than memory subsets.

Produced via immunoSEQ multiplex PCR; TCRdb's table is partial and in-frame only. Here the sample spans about 2.1 million clones, just over 90% being singletons. CD45RO-negative, CCR7-positively selected cells formed the naive CD8 fraction, excluding terminally differentiated effector memory CD45RA+ cells. The sample consisted of naive CD8+ T cells from PBMCs. The clonotype was recovered from a young man in good health. Some clones in this sample may be carry-over from other donors' samples.

The CDR3 protein is CASTPSWGDSEPYEQYF. The CDR3 DNA reads as TGTGCCAGCACCCCTTCGTGGGGGGACAGCGAGCCCTACGAGCAGTACTTC. The chain combines TRBV27 with TRBJ2-7; the D gene is possibly TRBD1 (7 bases). The germline V gene has CDR1 MNHEY and CDR2 SMNVEV (reference sequence). The CDR3 is 17 amino acids. The V and J ends lost 7 bases and 2 bases respectively, with 24 bases between them.